This entry features one TCR beta chain sequence. No antigen is known for it. The method was immunoSEQ multiplex PCR; TCRdb's version includes in-frame clones alone and lacks a portion of them. The sample yields roughly 2 million clones, 95% seen once. The V gene end was trimmed by 4 bases and the J gene end by 5 bases; junction bases not matched to a gene: 0. The CDR3 is 13 amino acids. Per the germline V gene, CDR1 is LGHNA and CDR2 is YNFKEQ. The data belong to a study of shared clonotypes between healthy human individuals. The study's findings and limits: Despite large depth, sorted-subset datasets appeared incompletely sequenced. Estimated richness values were generally larger in naive subsets than in memory subsets.

Sequenced input: naive CD4+ T cells sorted from blood. The subset here: CD45RA+ positively selected. This chain links TRBV4-2 with TRBJ1-5; TRBD1 aligns across 9 bases. The sequence was collected from a man younger than 30 in good health. The CDR3 region is CASSRTGDQPQHF. The CDR3 DNA reads TGTGCCAGCAGCCGGACAGGGGATCAGCCCCAGCATTTT.